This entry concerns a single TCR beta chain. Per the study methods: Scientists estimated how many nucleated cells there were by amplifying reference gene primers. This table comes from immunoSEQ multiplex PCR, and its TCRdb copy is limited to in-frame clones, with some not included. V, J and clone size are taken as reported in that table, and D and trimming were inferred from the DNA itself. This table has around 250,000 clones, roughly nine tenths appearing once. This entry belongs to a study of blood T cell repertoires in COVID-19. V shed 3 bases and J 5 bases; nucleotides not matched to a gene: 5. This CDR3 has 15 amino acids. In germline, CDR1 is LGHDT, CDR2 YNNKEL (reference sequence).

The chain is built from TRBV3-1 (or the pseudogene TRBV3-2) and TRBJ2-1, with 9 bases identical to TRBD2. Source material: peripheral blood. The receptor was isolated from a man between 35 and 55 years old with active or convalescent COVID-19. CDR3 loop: CASSQLAGSNNEQFF. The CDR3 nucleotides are TGTGCCAGCAGCCAGCTAGCGGGAAGTAACAATGAGCAGTTCTTC.